This T cell receptor (beta chain) was recorded in a study of Tregs in tolerant kidney transplant recipients. Broader study findings: Biological reproducibility was not directly addressed in this study.

Thawed PBMCs were FACS-sorted into unstimulated CD4+CD25+CD127- regulatory T cells, CD4+CD25- non-regulatory cells, CD4 and CD8 cells. Profiled with immunoSEQ multiplex PCR; TCRdb holds only in-frame clones, not every one. Of about 110,000 clones in the sample, roughly 90% were seen once. Between the trimmed V and J ends, which lost 4 bases and 5 bases, there was a span of 11 bases. CDR1 SGHNT and CDR2 YYREEE come from the germline V gene (reference sequence). This CDR3 has 13 residues. On this clone: The antigen is undetermined.

Here the sequenced sample was CD4+ T cells from blood, taken before the transplant. This sequence joins TRBV5-4 and TRBJ2-3; TRBD1 might be the D (5 bases). The receptor comes from a human donor who received a combined kidney and bone marrow transplant. CDR3: CASSLPGRDTQYF. The CDR3 DNA reads TGTGCCAGCAGCCTGCCAGGGCGAGATACGCAGTATTTT.